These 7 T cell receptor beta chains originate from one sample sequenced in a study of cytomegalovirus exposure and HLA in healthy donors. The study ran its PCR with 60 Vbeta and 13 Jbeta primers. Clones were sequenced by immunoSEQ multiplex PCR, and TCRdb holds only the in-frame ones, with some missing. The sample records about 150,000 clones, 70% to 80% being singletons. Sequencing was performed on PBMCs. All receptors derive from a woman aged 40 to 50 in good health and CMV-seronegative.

The CDR3 DNA reads TGCGCCAGCAGCAAAGGACTAGCGGAAGAGACCCAGTACTTC. Translated: CASSKGLAEETQYF. This chain links TRBV5-1 with TRBJ2-5; 10 bases agree with TRBD2. The CDR3 is made up of 14 amino acids. Germline V lookup: CDR1 SGHRS, CDR2 YFSETQ. Trimming at V came to 4 bases and at J to 3 bases, leaving 3 bases not matched to a gene.

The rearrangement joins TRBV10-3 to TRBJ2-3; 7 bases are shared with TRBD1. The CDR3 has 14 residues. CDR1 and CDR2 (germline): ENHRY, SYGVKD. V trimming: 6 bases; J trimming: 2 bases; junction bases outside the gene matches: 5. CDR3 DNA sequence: TGTGCCATCAGGAGGACAGGAGACACAGATACGCAGTATTTT. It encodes CAIRRTGDTDTQYF.

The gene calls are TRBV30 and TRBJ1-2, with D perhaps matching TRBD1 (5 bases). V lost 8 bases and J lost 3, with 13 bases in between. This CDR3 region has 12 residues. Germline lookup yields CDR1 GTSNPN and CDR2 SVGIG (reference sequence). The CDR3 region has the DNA TGTGCCCGGGGGGACCTTTACTATGGCTACACCTTC. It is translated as CARGDLYYGYTF.

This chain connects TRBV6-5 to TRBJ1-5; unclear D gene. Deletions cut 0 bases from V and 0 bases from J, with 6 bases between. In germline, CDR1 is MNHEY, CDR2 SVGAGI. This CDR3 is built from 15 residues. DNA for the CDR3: TGTGCCAGCAGTTACTCCCGTTTTAGCAATCAGCCCCAGCATTTT. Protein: CASSYSRFSNQPQHF.

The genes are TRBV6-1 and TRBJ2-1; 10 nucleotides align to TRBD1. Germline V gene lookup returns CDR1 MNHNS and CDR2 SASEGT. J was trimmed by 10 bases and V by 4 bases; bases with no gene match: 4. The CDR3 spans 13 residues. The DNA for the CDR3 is TGTGCCAGCAGTGCTCCGGGACAGGGGGAGCAGTTCTTC. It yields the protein CASSAPGQGEQFF.

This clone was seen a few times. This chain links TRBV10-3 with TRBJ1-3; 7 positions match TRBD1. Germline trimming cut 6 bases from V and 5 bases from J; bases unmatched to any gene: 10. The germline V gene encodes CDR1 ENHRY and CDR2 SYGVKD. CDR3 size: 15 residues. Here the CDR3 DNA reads TGTGCCATCAGATCGTCAGGGGGTGGCAGAAACACCATATATTTT. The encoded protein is CAIRSSGGGRNTIYF.

CDR3 coding DNA: TGTGCCAGCAGCTCTAGCGGGAGGGGGGATACGCAGTATTTT. It yields the protein CASSSSGRGDTQYF. This chain joins TRBV9 and TRBJ2-3, with 12 bases matching TRBD2. CDR3 length: 14 amino acids. The ends lost 4 bases at V and 6 bases at J; junction bases unmatched: 3. Germline CDR1 is SGDLS and CDR2 is YYNGEE.